The 17 T cell receptor beta chains below come from one sample, sequenced in a study of CD8 T cells in ankylosing spondylitis. Study-wide findings and caveats: Apparently characteristic of ankylosing spondylitis blood was a TCR beta motif (under ten highly homologous variants).

These receptors' targets are unknown. TCRdb re-analysed the 5' RACE reads in MiXCR, keeping a single row per CDR3 protein. The sample holds around 490,000 distinct CDR3 sequences, less than 6% seen once. The sequenced sample was blood, either unsorted or a sorted T cell fraction (not recorded which). These receptors came from a male donor with ankylosing spondylitis.

This clonotype has a count of ten or more. The chain employs TRBV10-3 and TRBJ1-1; no definite D call. V was pared by 3 bases and J by 1 base, with 6 bases between. The length of the CDR3 is 13 residues. The V gene's germline CDR1 is ENHRY and CDR2 SYGVKD. In nucleotides, the CDR3 is TGTGCCATCAGTGAAGACCCGAACACTGAAGCTTTCTTT. Its translation is CAISEDPNTEAFF.

This clonotype was found many times. The chain carries TRBV6-5 and TRBJ2-4; no clear D. The CDR3 has 13 amino acids. CDR1 MNHEY and CDR2 SVGAGI come from the germline V gene. Trimming removed 4 bases from V and 4 bases from J, with 8 bases in between. The CDR3 is CASSSGSKNIQYF. CDR3 DNA: TGTGCCAGCAGTTCCGGGTCTAAAAACATTCAGTACTTC.

This clonotype showed up many times. The gene calls are TRBV5-1 and TRBJ1-2; D is unresolved. This CDR3 is 14 amino acids long. Germline V CDR1 and CDR2: SGHRS, YFSETQ. The germline V and J ends were trimmed by 0 bases and 5 bases, with 11 bases remaining between them. DNA for the CDR3: TGCGCCAGCAGCTTGGCGCCCCTCCGATATGGCTACACCTTC. Translation gives CASSLAPLRYGYTF.

In its sample, this clonotype was seen many times. V usage is TRBV4-3 and J usage is TRBJ2-3; 7 nucleotides agree with TRBD1. The CDR3 is 14 residues long. J gave up 5 bases and V 4 bases, and 6 bases lay outside the gene matches. From germline, CDR1 is LGHNA and CDR2 YSLEER. CDR3 bases: TGCGCCAGCAGCCGGACAGGAACTAAAGATACGCAGTATTTT. Translated: CASSRTGTKDTQYF.

This clonotype was observed many times. The chain carries TRBV20-1 and TRBJ1-5; D is perhaps TRBD1 (6 bases). The CDR3 is made up of 14 amino acids. CDR1 and CDR2 (germline): DFQATT, SNEGSKA (reference sequence). The V end lost 2 bases, the J end lost 6 bases, and 14 bases lay between the germline ends. The CDR3 DNA reads TGCAGTGCTAGACACAGGGTCGAGGTTCAGCCCCAGCATTTT. Amino acids: CSARHRVEVQPQHF.

This clonotype turned up a few times. This chain joins TRBV14 and TRBJ2-1; no clear D. V lost 1 base and J lost 5, with 9 bases in between. The CDR3 totals 14 residues. Germline lookup yields CDR1 SGHDN and CDR2 FVKESK. The CDR3 nucleotides read TGTGCCAGCAGCCAAGTACCTCTTGACAATGAGCAGTTCTTC. Its protein product is CASSQVPLDNEQFF.

This clonotype was counted ten times or more. The V and J genes are TRBV20-1 and TRBJ2-1; D is unclear. Germline CDR1 DFQATT, CDR2 SNEGSKA (reference sequence). The germline V and J ends were trimmed by 3 bases and 6 bases, with 6 bases remaining between them. The CDR3 is made up of 11 amino acids. In DNA, the CDR3 is TGCAGTGCTAGCCGGGCCAATGAGCAGTTCTTC. Translated, it gives CSASRANEQFF.

This clonotype was observed at least ten times. This chain links TRBV6-5 with TRBJ1-6; no firm D call. There are 16 residues in the CDR3. Germline CDR1 reads MNHEY; CDR2 reads SVGAGI. Trimming cost V 0 bases and J 8 bases, with 14 bases left between them. The CDR3 DNA is TGTGCCAGCAGTTACTCGTCCAGGTTCGATGATTCACCCCTCCACTTT. Its protein is CASSYSSRFDDSPLHF.

This clonotype occurred many times. V and J are TRBV20-1 and TRBJ1-4; a weak D match, TRBD1 (5 bases). Germline values: CDR1 DFQATT, CDR2 SNEGSKA (reference sequence). The CDR3 loop spans 13 amino acids. The ends were cut back, 7 bases at V and 8 bases at J, with 17 bases in the middle. For the CDR3, the DNA is TGCAGTGTGCAGGGACGATGGGGGGAAAAACTGTTTTTT. Amino acids: CSVQGRWGEKLFF.

This clonotype was recorded many times. V is TRBV7-9 and J is TRBJ1-1; possible D gene TRBD1, 5 bases. The CDR3 sequence is 14 residues long. Germline V lookup: CDR1 SEHNR, CDR2 FQNEAQ (reference sequence). V lost 1 base and J 2 bases, leaving 8 bases between the germline ends. CDR3 coding DNA: TGTGCCAGCAGCTTAGGGGGCCATAACACTGAAGCTTTCTTT. Its protein product is CASSLGGHNTEAFF.

This clonotype was counted a few times. The rearrangement uses TRBV4-1 and TRBJ2-7, with 15 bases fitting TRBD2. The V segment lost 1 base and the J segment 4 bases; nucleotides outside the gene matches: 8. Germline-derived CDR1 and CDR2 are MGHRA and YSYEKL. CDR3 length equals 18 residues. The CDR3 protein is CASSQGSGTSGRRYEQYF. The CDR3 region has the DNA TGCGCCAGCAGCCAAGGGTCCGGGACTAGCGGGAGGCGATACGAGCAGTACTTC.

This clonotype has ten or more counts. The chain is built from TRBV25-1 and TRBJ2-3, with 8 positions matching TRBD2. The germline V gene has CDR1 MGHDK and CDR2 SYGVNS. J gave up 3 bases and V 8 bases, and 4 bases lay outside the gene matches. The CDR3 contains 13 residues. CDR3 amino acids: CASSIAGTDTQYF. CDR3 DNA: TGTGCCAGCTCCATAGCGGGAACAGATACGCAGTATTTT.

This clonotype showed up many times. V gene TRBV28 combines with J gene TRBJ2-3; D call uncertain. The CDR3 is made up of 14 amino acids. The germline V gene encodes CDR1 MDHEN and CDR2 SYDVKM. V gave up 6 bases and J gave up 9 bases, with 19 bases separating them. The CDR3 nucleotides read TGTGCCAGCAGGACCGGATCGGACCCCGGGACGCAGTATTTT. Translation gives CASRTGSDPGTQYF. The full variable domain, with the rest looked up from reference TRBV28 and TRBJ2-3, is DVKVTQSSRYLVKRTGEKVFLECVQDMDHENMFWYRQDPGLGLRLIYFSYDVKMKEKGDIPEGYSVSREKKERFSLILESASTNQTSMYLCASRTGSDPGTQYFGPGTRLTVL.

There are a few counts of this clonotype. V is TRBV11-2 and J is TRBJ2-1; 7 bases match TRBD1. With 6 bases clipped from V and 7 bases from J, the junction kept 9 bases outside the gene matches. CDR3 length equals 14 residues. CDR1 is SGHAT and CDR2 is FQNNGV in the germline V gene. This CDR3 is CASRLTGSRNEQFF. The CDR3 bases are TGTGCCAGCAGACTGACAGGGTCCAGAAATGAGCAGTTCTTC.

This clonotype was observed many times. The rearrangement joins TRBV29-1 to TRBJ2-3; weak D call: TRBD1 (5 bases). V was shortened by 3 bases and J by 7 bases, with 14 bases between the two germline ends. The CDR3 is 13 residues long. CDR1 and CDR2 from the germline V gene are SQVTM and ANQGSEA. The CDR3 DNA reads TGCAGCGTTGAGTACAGGAGAGTTTATACGCAGTATTTT. It encodes CSVEYRRVYTQYF.

This clonotype has a count of ten or more. The J gene is TRBJ1-1, the V gene TRBV6-5; no definite D call. CDR3 length: 14 residues. The germline V gene has CDR1 MNHEY and CDR2 SVGAGI. V dropped 4 bases and J dropped 5 bases, with 14 bases sitting between them. This CDR3 reads CASSSLWGETEAFF. CDR3 nucleotide sequence: TGTGCCAGCAGTTCGCTCTGGGGAGAAACTGAAGCTTTCTTT.

At least ten counts were recorded for this clonotype. The rearrangement links TRBV29-1 to TRBJ2-1, with 9 bases lining up with TRBD2. The J segment lost 10 bases and the V segment lost 7 bases, leaving 14 bases of the junction unmatched. This CDR3 comprises 14 residues. Germline V lookup: CDR1 SQVTM, CDR2 ANQGSEA. The CDR3 here is CSATRSLAGPEQFF. CDR3 DNA sequence: TGCAGCGCCACCCGATCGCTAGCGGGACCAGAGCAGTTCTTC.